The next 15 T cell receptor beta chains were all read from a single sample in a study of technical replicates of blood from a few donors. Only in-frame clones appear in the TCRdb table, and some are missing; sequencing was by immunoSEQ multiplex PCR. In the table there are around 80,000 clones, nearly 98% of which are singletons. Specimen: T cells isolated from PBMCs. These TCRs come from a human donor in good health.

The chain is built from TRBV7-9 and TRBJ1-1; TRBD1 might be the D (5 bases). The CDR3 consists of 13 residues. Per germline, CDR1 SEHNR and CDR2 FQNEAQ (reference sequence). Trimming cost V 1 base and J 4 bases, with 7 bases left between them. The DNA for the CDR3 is TGTGCCAGCAGCTTAGGACAGCGCACTGAAGCTTTCTTT. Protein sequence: CASSLGQRTEAFF.

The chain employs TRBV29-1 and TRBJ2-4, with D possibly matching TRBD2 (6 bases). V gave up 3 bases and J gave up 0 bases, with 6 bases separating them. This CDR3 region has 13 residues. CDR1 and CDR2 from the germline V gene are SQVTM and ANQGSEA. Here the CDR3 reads CSVEGGAKNIQYF. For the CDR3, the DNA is TGCAGCGTTGAGGGGGGAGCCAAAAACATTCAGTACTTC. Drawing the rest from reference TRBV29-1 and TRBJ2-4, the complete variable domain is SAVISQKPSRDICQRGTSLTIQCQVDSQVTMMFWYRQQPGQSLTLIATANQGSEATYESGFVIDKFPISRPNLTFSTLTVSNMSPEDSSIYLCSVEGGAKNIQYFGAGTRLSVL.

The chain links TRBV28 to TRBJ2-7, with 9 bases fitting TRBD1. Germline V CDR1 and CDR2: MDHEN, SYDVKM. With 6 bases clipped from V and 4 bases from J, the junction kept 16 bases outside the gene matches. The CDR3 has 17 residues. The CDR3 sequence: CASRPPGQGRRWYEQYF. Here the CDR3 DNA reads TGTGCCAGCAGGCCGCCGGGACAGGGACGGCGTTGGTACGAGCAGTACTTC.

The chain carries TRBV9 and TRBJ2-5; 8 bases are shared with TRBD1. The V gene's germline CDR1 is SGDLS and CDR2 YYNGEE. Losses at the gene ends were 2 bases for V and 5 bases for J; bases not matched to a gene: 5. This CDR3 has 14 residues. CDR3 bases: TGTGCCAGCAGCGTGACAGGGGCTGGGGAGACCCAGTACTTC. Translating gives CASSVTGAGETQYF.

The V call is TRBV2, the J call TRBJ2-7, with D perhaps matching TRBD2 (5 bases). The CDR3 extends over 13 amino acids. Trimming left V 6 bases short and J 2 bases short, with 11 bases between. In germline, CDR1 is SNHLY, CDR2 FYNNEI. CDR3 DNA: TGTGCCAGCAGCCCACTAGTAACCTACGAGCAGTACTTC. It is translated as CASSPLVTYEQYF.

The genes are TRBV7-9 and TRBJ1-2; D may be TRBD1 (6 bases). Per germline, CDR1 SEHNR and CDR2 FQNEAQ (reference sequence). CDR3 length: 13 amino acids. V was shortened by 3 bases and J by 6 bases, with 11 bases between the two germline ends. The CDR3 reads CASSLDSSHGYTF. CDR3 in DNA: TGTGCCAGCAGCTTGGACAGCTCCCATGGCTACACCTTC. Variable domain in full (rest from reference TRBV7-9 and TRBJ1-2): DTGVSQNPRHKITKRGQNVTFRCDPISEHNRLYWYRQTLGQGPEFLTYFQNEAQLEKSRLLSDRFSAERPKGSFSTLEIQRTEQGDSAMYLCASSLDSSHGYTFGSGTRLTVV.

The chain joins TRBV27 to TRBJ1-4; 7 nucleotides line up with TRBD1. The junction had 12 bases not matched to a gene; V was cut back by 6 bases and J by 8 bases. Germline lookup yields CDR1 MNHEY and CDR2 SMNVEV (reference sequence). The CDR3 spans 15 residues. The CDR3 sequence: CASRRQGRAGEKLFF. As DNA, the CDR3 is TGTGCCAGCAGGCGACAGGGTAGGGCTGGGGAAAAACTGTTTTTT.

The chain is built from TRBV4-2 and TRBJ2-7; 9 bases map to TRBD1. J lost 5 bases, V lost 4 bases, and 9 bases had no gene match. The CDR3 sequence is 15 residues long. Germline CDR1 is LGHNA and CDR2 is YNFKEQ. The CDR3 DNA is TGTGCCAGCAGCCTATACGGACAGGGGCGGAACGAGCAGTACTTC. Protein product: CASSLYGQGRNEQYF.

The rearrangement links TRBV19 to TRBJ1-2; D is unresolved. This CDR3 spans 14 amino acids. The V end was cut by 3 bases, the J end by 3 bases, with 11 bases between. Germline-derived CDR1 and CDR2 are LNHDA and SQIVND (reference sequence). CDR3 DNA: TGTGCCAGTAGTATCTCCTCAAACTACTATGGCTACACCTTC. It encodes CASSISSNYYGYTF. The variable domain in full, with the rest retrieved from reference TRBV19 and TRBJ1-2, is DGGITQSPKYLFRKEGQNVTLSCEQNLNHDAMYWYRQDPGQGLRLIYYSQIVNDFQKGDIAEGYSVSREKKESFPLTVTSAQKNPTAFYLCASSISSNYYGYTFGSGTRLTVV.

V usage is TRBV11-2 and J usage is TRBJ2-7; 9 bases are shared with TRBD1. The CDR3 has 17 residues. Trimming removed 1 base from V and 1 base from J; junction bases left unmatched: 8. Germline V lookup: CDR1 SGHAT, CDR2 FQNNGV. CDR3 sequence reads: CASSLVPGTGISYEQYF. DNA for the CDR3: TGTGCCAGCAGCTTAGTCCCCGGGACAGGGATATCCTACGAGCAGTACTTC.

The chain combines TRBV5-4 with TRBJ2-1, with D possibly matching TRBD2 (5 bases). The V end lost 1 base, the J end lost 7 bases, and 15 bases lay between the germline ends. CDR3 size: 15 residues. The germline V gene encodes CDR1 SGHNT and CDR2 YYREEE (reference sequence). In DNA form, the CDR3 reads TGTGCCAGCAGCTTGCGTGCCACTAGTAAGAATGAGCAGTTCTTC. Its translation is CASSLRATSKNEQFF. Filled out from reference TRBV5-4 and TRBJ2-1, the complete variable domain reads ETGVTQSPTHLIKTRGQQVTLRCSSQSGHNTVSWYQQALGQGPQFIFQYYREEENGRGNFPPRFSGLQFPNYSSELNVNALELDDSALYLCASSLRATSKNEQFFGPGTRLTVL.

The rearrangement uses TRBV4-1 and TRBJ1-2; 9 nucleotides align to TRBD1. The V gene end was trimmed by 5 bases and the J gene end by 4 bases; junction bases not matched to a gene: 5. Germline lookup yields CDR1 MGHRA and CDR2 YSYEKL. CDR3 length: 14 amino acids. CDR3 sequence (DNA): TGCGCCAGCAGCGACAGGGGGTCTGGCTATGGCTACACCTTC. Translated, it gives CASSDRGSGYGYTF.

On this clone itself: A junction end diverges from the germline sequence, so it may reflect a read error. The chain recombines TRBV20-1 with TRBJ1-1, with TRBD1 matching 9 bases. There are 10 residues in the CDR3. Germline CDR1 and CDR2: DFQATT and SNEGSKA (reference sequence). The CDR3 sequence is CSADGTGKVF. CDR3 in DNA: TGCAGTGCTGATGGGACAGGGAAAGTCTTT.

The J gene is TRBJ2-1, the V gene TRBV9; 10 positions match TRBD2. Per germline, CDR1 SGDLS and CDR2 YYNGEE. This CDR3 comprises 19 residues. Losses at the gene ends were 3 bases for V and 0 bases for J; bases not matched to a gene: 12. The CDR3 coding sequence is TGTGCCAGCAGCGGTAGTATCCAGGCTAGCGGGAGCTCCTACAATGAGCAGTTCTTC. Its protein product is CASSGSIQASGSSYNEQFF.

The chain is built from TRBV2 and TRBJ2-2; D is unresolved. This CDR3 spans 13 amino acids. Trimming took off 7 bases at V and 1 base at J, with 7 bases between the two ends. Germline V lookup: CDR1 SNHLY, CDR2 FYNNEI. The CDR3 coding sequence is TGTGCCAGCAAAGAGCAGAACACCGGGGAGCTGTTTTTT. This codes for CASKEQNTGELFF.